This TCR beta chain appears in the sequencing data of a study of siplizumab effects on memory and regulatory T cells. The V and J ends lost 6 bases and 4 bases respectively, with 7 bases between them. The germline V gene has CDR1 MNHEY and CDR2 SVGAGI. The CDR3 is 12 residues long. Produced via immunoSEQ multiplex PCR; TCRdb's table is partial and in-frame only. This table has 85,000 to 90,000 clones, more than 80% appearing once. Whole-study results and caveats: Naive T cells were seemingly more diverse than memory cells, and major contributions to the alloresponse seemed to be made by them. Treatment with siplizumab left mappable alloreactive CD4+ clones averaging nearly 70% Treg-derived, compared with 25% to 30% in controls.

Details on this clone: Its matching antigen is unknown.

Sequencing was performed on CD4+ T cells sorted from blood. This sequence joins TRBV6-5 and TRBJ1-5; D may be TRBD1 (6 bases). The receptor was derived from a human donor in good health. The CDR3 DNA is TGTGCCAGCAGGAGGGGGAATCAGCCCCAGCATTTT. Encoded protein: CASRRGNQPQHF.